Following are 31 T cell receptor beta chains from one sample sequenced in a study of blood T cell repertoires in COVID-19. Profiling relied on immunoSEQ multiplex PCR, and the TCRdb table lists in-frame clones only, not all of them. This table holds about 140,000 clones, roughly 89% found once. The source material was peripheral blood. The receptors were sampled from a man aged 25-45 years with COVID-19, enrolled during active disease.

This chain connects TRBV11-2 to TRBJ2-4; tentatively, D is TRBD1 (7 bases). Germline values: CDR1 SGHAT, CDR2 FQNNGV. V lost 5 bases to trimming and J lost 6 bases, with 11 bases between them. The CDR3 consists of 13 residues. The CDR3 is CASSGGGGNIQYF. The CDR3, as DNA: TGTGCCAGCAGCGGAGGGGGCGGAAACATTCAGTACTTC.

This chain joins TRBV5-4 and TRBJ1-6; no definite D call. Trimming removed 7 bases at V and 9 bases at J, with 20 bases between. CDR1 SGHNT and CDR2 YYREEE come from the germline V gene (reference sequence). This CDR3 has 15 amino acids. The CDR3: CASYKRDVRGSPLHF. In nucleotides, the CDR3 is TGTGCCAGCTATAAGCGTGACGTTCGGGGTTCACCCCTCCACTTT.

This clone was seen only a few times. The chain's CDR3 is CASSEVRDGATDTQYF. The CDR3 region has the DNA TGTGCCAGCAGTGAGGTGCGGGACGGGGCCACAGATACGCAGTATTTT. This chain connects TRBV6-4 to TRBJ2-3; tentatively, D is TRBD2 (6 bases). CDR1 is MRHNA, CDR2 SNTAGT, per germline. The CDR3 totals 16 residues. Between the trimmed V and J ends, which lost 3 bases and 2 bases, there was a span of 15 bases.

The chain employs TRBV7-9 and TRBJ2-3; a possible D gene is TRBD2 (6 bases). CDR3 length equals 15 residues. The V gene lost 5 bases and the J gene lost 0 bases, with 12 bases spanning the gap. Germline V gives CDR1 SEHNR, CDR2 FQNEAQ (reference sequence). The CDR3 loop reads CASSQAGASTDTQYF. DNA of the CDR3: TGTGCCAGCAGCCAAGCGGGTGCTAGCACAGATACGCAGTATTTT.

In regard to this clone: An end of the junction does not agree with germline; a read error may underlie this. The J gene is TRBJ2-7, the V gene TRBV7-2; D uncertain. This CDR3 is built from 13 residues. Germline CDR1 reads SGHTA; CDR2 reads FQGNSA. The CDR3 region has the DNA TGTGCCAGCGGCTTGTGGAGCTCCTACGAGCAGTACTTC. Protein sequence: CASGLWSSYEQYF.

V and J are TRBV4-3 and TRBJ1-2; no definite D call. Trimming pared 0 bases from V and 5 bases from J, leaving 7 bases between. The CDR3 is 13 residues long. Germline values: CDR1 LGHNA, CDR2 YSLEER. The CDR3 DNA sequence: TGCGCCAGCAGCCAAGATTTCAGTTATGGCTACACCTTC. It specifies CASSQDFSYGYTF.

This clone was seen only once. The V gene is TRBV3-1 (or the pseudogene TRBV3-2), the J gene TRBJ2-7; TRBD1 matches 9 bases. The CDR3 sequence is 15 residues long. Germline CDR1 is LGHDT and CDR2 is YNNKEL (reference sequence). The V and J ends lost 4 bases and 3 bases, in that order; junction bases with no gene match: 7. DNA for the CDR3: TGTGCCAGCAGCCGAGCGGGACAGGGCGACTACGAGCAGTACTTC. Translated, it gives CASSRAGQGDYEQYF.

This chain uses TRBV27 with TRBJ2-5; a weak D match, TRBD2 (5 bases). The CDR3 totals 12 residues. Germline V CDR1 and CDR2: MNHEY, SMNVEV (reference sequence). V dropped 6 bases and J dropped 5 bases, with 10 bases sitting between them. This chain's CDR3 is CASSGGGETQYF. DNA for the CDR3: TGTGCCAGCAGCGGAGGTGGGGAGACCCAGTACTTC.

The chain joins TRBV18 to TRBJ1-4, with 7 bases aligning to TRBD1. The V segment lost 7 bases and the J segment 6 bases; nucleotides outside the gene matches: 5. This CDR3 is 13 amino acids long. CDR1 KGHSH and CDR2 LQKENI come from the germline V gene. The CDR3 sequence is CASLQGMDEKLFF. In nucleotides, the CDR3 is TGTGCCAGCTTACAGGGGATGGATGAAAAACTGTTTTTT.

This chain joins TRBV18 and TRBJ1-1; D gene ambiguous. Trimming shortened V by 4 bases and J by 0 bases, and 9 bases separated the two germline ends. Germline CDR1 is KGHSH and CDR2 is LQKENI. The CDR3 contains 14 residues. CDR3 coding DNA: TGTGCCAGCTCACGAAACAATATGAACACTGAAGCTTTCTTT. Protein product: CASSRNNMNTEAFF.

The chain has TRBV7-2 and TRBJ2-3; the D is unclear. Trimming took off 2 bases at V and 6 bases at J, with 18 bases between the two ends. Per the germline V gene, CDR1 is SGHTA and CDR2 is FQGNSA. This CDR3 contains 16 residues. CDR3 in DNA: TGTGCCAGCAGCTTAAATTTCTTCGGGTTCGCGGATACGCAGTATTTT. Protein product: CASSLNFFGFADTQYF.

To note about this clone: The sample holds other DNA sequences that translate to the same CDR3. The genes are TRBV12-3 or TRBV12-4 and TRBJ2-7; D ambiguous. V was cut by 0 bases and J by 0 bases, with 3 bases left in between. CDR3 size: 13 residues. Here the CDR3 DNA reads TGTGCCAGCAGTTTAGCCTCCTCCTACGAGCAGTACTTC. Encoded protein: CASSLASSYEQYF.

The chain links TRBV6-2 or TRBV6-3 to TRBJ1-1; the D is unclear. Trimming pared 5 bases from V and 0 bases from J, leaving 10 bases between. This CDR3 spans 14 amino acids. Germline V gives CDR1 MNHEY, CDR2 SVGEGT. The CDR3 DNA reads TGTGCCAGCAGTACACCATTTATGAACACTGAAGCTTTCTTT. It translates to CASSTPFMNTEAFF.

The chain combines TRBV3-1 (or the pseudogene TRBV3-2) with TRBJ2-5; maybe TRBD2 (6 bases). The CDR3 loop spans 16 amino acids. Trimming removed 1 base at V and 1 base at J, with 13 bases between. Germline V lookup: CDR1 LGHDT, CDR2 YNNKEL (reference sequence). Here the CDR3 DNA reads TGTGCCAGCAGCCAAGGAAAAACTAGCAGCCAAGAGACCCAGTACTTC. The encoded protein is CASSQGKTSSQETQYF.

The chain combines TRBV6-5 with TRBJ2-1; TRBD2 aligns across 9 bases. CDR1 is MNHEY, CDR2 SVGAGI, per germline. The V and J ends lost 8 bases and 7 bases, in that order; junction bases with no gene match: 0. CDR3 length equals 11 residues. Here the CDR3 DNA reads TGTGCCAGCCTAGCGGGAAATGAGCAGTTCTTC. Its protein product is CASLAGNEQFF.

The chain carries TRBV28 and TRBJ2-3, with 7 bases fitting TRBD1. Germline V lookup: CDR1 MDHEN, CDR2 SYDVKM. After removal of 6 bases from V and 0 bases from J, the junction contained 6 bases not matched to a gene. The CDR3 runs to 15 residues. The CDR3 DNA is TGTGCCAGCAGCGGGACAGAGCTTAGCACAGATACGCAGTATTTT. The encoded protein is CASSGTELSTDTQYF.

This chain joins TRBV3-1 (or the pseudogene TRBV3-2) and TRBJ1-1; TRBD1 matches 7 bases. Germline-derived CDR1 and CDR2 are LGHDT and YNNKEL (reference sequence). The CDR3 totals 13 residues. V was clipped by 4 bases and J by 1 base; unmatched bases: 0. The CDR3 reads CASSRTGNTEAFF. For the CDR3, the DNA is TGTGCCAGCAGCCGGACAGGGAACACTGAAGCTTTCTTT.

The V call is TRBV27, the J call TRBJ2-6; D is unclear. The CDR3 runs 17 residues. V was trimmed by 3 bases and J by 0 bases, leaving 12 bases between them. Germline values: CDR1 MNHEY, CDR2 SMNVEV (reference sequence). In DNA, the CDR3 is TGTGCCAGCAGTTTCCTGGCAGTGAACTCTGGGGCCAACGTCCTGACTTTC. It specifies CASSFLAVNSGANVLTF.

The chain carries TRBV28 and TRBJ2-6, with D tentatively TRBD2 (5 bases). Germline V lookup: CDR1 MDHEN, CDR2 SYDVKM. With 3 bases removed from V and 0 bases from J, the gap between germline ends came to 9 bases. This CDR3 has 16 residues. CDR3 bases: TGTGCCAGCAGTTTGGTACGGGGCTCTGGGGCCAACGTCCTGACTTTC. This encodes CASSLVRGSGANVLTF.

This clone was recorded only once. The rearrangement uses TRBV10-3 and TRBJ2-7, with D maybe TRBD1 (5 bases). This CDR3 contains 15 residues. The V gene's germline CDR1 is ENHRY and CDR2 SYGVKD. Deletions cut 4 bases from V and 3 bases from J, with 16 bases between. CDR3 in DNA: TGTGCCATCAGTGGCTCCAGGGTTTCGGGCTACGAGCAGTACTTC. Protein sequence: CAISGSRVSGYEQYF.

On this clone: This sample includes further DNA sequences coding for the same CDR3. The chain combines TRBV6-5 with TRBJ2-1; possible D gene TRBD2, 5 bases. V gave up 0 bases and J gave up 0 bases, with 6 bases separating them. This CDR3 is built from 15 residues. Per the germline V gene, CDR1 is MNHEY and CDR2 is SVGAGI. This chain's CDR3 is CASSYSGSSYNEQFF. The CDR3, as DNA: TGTGCCAGCAGTTACTCGGGGAGCTCCTACAATGAGCAGTTCTTC.

This clone was picked up a small number of times. The CDR3 nucleotides read TGTGCCAGCAGCTTAGCTGGGACTGAAGAGACCCAGTACTTC. Amino acid sequence: CASSLAGTEETQYF. The gene calls are TRBV7-9 and TRBJ2-5, with D tentatively TRBD2 (6 bases). V shed 0 bases and J shed 3 bases, with 8 bases lying between them. This CDR3 spans 14 amino acids. The germline CDR1 and CDR2 sequences are SEHNR and FQNEAQ (reference sequence).

This clone was counted only a few times. Other DNA sequences within the sample encode an identical CDR3. The chain joins TRBV12-3 or TRBV12-4 to TRBJ1-2; 8 nucleotides match TRBD1. The CDR3 is 13 amino acids. Trimming removed 1 base from V and 6 bases from J; junction bases left unmatched: 1. The CDR3 DNA is TGTGCCAGCAGTTTAGGACAGGGGCATGGCTACACCTTC. Its protein product is CASSLGQGHGYTF.

The V and J genes are TRBV5-8 and TRBJ1-5; maybe TRBD1 (5 bases). This CDR3 region has 14 residues. CDR1 is SGHTS, CDR2 YDEGEE, per germline. The V end lost 7 bases, the J end lost 4 bases, and 15 bases lay between the germline ends. The DNA for the CDR3 is TGTGCCAGCGGGGAGGGACCCAAGAATCAGCCCCAGCATTTT. Translated, it gives CASGEGPKNQPQHF.

The genes are TRBV9 and TRBJ2-1; tentatively, D is TRBD2 (5 bases). In germline, CDR1 is SGDLS, CDR2 YYNGEE. The V end lost 3 bases, the J end lost 3 bases, and 13 bases lay between the germline ends. The CDR3 length is 15 residues. The DNA for the CDR3 is TGTGCCAGCAGCGGTACTAGTGGCCTCTACAATGAGCAGTTCTTC. Encoded protein: CASSGTSGLYNEQFF.

This clone came up a few times. The genes are TRBV27 and TRBJ1-3; TRBD1 is a possible D gene (5 bases). The CDR3 spans 14 residues. Looked up from germline, CDR1 is MNHEY and CDR2 is SMNVEV (reference sequence). The V gene lost 0 bases and the J gene lost 4 bases, with 7 bases spanning the gap. The CDR3 sequence: CASSLSGPGNTIYF. CDR3 in DNA: TGTGCCAGCAGTTTATCGGGGCCAGGAAACACCATATATTTT.

The V call is TRBV6-1, the J call TRBJ2-7; 7 nucleotides agree with TRBD1. CDR3 size: 15 residues. V lost 1 base to trimming and J lost 3 bases; unmatched junction nucleotides: 6. The germline CDR1 and CDR2 sequences are MNHNS and SASEGT. CDR3 nucleotide sequence: TGTGCCAGCAGTGAAGGGGCAGGGGGTTTCTACGAGCAGTACTTC. Amino acid sequence: CASSEGAGGFYEQYF.

This clone was observed a few times. The chain links TRBV27 to TRBJ1-2; tentatively, D is TRBD1 (5 bases). V dropped 3 bases and J dropped 6 bases, with 11 bases sitting between them. Germline V lookup: CDR1 MNHEY, CDR2 SMNVEV (reference sequence). The CDR3 is made up of 13 amino acids. The CDR3 here is CASSLQRGDGYTF. In nucleotides, the CDR3 is TGTGCCAGCAGTTTGCAAAGGGGTGATGGCTACACCTTC.

V usage is TRBV2 and J usage is TRBJ2-1, with 10 positions matching TRBD2. V lost 5 bases, J lost 3 bases, and 10 bases stayed unmatched. CDR3 length: 17 residues. Germline V lookup: CDR1 SNHLY, CDR2 FYNNEI. CDR3 amino acids: CASSPRLAGRYYNEQFF. The CDR3 DNA reads TGTGCCAGCAGTCCCCGACTAGCGGGTCGGTACTACAATGAGCAGTTCTTC.

The chain has TRBV5-1 and TRBJ2-7; TRBD1 matches 8 bases. Germline CDR1 SGHRS, CDR2 YFSETQ. The CDR3 totals 16 residues. J lost 0 bases, V lost 4 bases, and 9 bases had no gene match. CDR3 amino acids: CASSRTGTGSSYEQYF. The DNA of the CDR3 is TGCGCCAGCAGCCGAACCGGGACAGGAAGCTCCTACGAGCAGTACTTC.

This rearrangement joins TRBV19 to TRBJ1-1; 9 positions match TRBD1. This CDR3 is 15 amino acids long. Looked up from germline, CDR1 is LNHDA and CDR2 is SQIVND (reference sequence). V shed 5 bases and J 6 bases; nucleotides not matched to a gene: 10. The CDR3 sequence: CASSSPGTGRPEAFF. CDR3 nucleotides: TGTGCCAGTAGTTCCCCCGGGACAGGGCGTCCTGAAGCTTTCTTT.